The clone carrying this T cell receptor (beta chain) was picked up a small number of times. This sample was taken from a study of blood T cell repertoires in COVID-19. Background on the study: The United States, Italy and Spain provided the acute and convalescent COVID-19 samples. PBMCs, B-cell-depleted T cells, or T cells provided the cDNA or gDNA that made up the material.

Everyone who took part was roughly 18 to 90 years old, and they came from some 23 US areas. Either two negative PCRs, clearance, or symptom resolution qualified Cohort 3 donors as recovered. TCRdb's table, derived via immunoSEQ multiplex PCR, lists solely in-frame clones and lacks some. Of some 300,000 clones listed, over 75% were seen once; the top ten hold approximately 0.93%. The germline V gene has CDR1 SGHTA and CDR2 FQGNSA. Trimming left V 1 base short and J 2 bases short, with 17 bases between. The CDR3 runs to 17 residues. The sequencing input was PBMCs or T cells enriched from blood (not recorded which). The clonotype was recovered from a woman in her 30s who had recovered from COVID-19. The genes are TRBV7-2 and TRBJ1-2; D is perhaps TRBD1 (5 bases). CDR3 residues: CASSLVLGQGGNYGYTF. The CDR3 bases are TGTGCCAGCAGCTTAGTGTTGGGGCAGGGAGGAAACTATGGCTACACCTTC.